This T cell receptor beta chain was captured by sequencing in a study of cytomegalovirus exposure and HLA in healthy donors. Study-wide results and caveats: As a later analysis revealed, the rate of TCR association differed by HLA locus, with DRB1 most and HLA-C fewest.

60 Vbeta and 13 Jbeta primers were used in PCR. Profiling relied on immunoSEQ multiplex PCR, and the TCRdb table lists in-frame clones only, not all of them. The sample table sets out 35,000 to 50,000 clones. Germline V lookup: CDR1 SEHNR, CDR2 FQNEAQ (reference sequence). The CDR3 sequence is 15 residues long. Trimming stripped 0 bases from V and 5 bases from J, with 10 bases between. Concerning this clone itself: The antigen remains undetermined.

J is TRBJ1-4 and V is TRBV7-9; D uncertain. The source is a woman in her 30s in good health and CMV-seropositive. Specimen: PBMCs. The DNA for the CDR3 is TGTGCCAGCAGCTTAGCGCGGCCAATGAATGAAAAACTGTTTTTT. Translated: CASSLARPMNEKLFF.